The present TCR beta chain was sequenced within a study of regulatory T cells in long-lasting Graves disease. CDR3-region Arm-PCR and iRepertoire HTBI primers produced the TCR beta libraries. TCRdb independently ran MiXCR on the multiplex PCR reads; one entry per CDR3 protein. The sample has roughly 500,000 distinct CDR3 sequences; around an eighth are singletons. The CDR3 is 18 residues long. The germline V gene encodes CDR1 LGHDT and CDR2 YNNKEL (reference sequence). The V end was cut by 2 bases, the J end by 5 bases, with 22 bases between. Time point defined: newly diagnosed GD, antithyroid drugs for less than 3 months. There was RNA extracted from PBMCs, and the TCR library was made from it. Graves' disease diagnoses followed American Thyroid Association guidelines. A further study also used this sample, focusing on T cells in Graves' hyperthyroidism and ophthalmopathy. From that report: Orbital computed tomography and thyroid ultrasound, together with serum TRAb and thyroxine and clinical symptoms, were used for diagnoses.

This clonotype originated in a man aged 25-40 years with Graves disease. The starting material was peripheral blood mononuclear cells (PBMCs), obtained at new diagnosis, from a patient treated with antithyroid drugs. The J gene is TRBJ1-5, the V gene TRBV3-1; D ambiguous. The CDR3, as DNA: TGTGCCAGCAGCCAATACTATCCCGGGTCCGATTCCTATCAGCCCCAGCATTTT. Translation gives CASSQYYPGSDSYQPQHF.